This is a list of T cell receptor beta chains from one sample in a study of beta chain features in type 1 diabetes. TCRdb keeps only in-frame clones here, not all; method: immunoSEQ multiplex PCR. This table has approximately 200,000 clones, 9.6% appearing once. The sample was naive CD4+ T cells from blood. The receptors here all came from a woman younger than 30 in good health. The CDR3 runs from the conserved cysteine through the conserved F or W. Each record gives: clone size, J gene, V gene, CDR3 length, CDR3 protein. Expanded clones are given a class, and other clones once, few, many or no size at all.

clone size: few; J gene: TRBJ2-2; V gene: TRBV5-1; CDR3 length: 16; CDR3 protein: CASSLATNANTGELFF
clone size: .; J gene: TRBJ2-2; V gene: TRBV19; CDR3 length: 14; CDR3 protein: CASSIAGIAGELFF
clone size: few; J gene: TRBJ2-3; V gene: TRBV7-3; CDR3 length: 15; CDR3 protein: CASSRTGASTDTQYF
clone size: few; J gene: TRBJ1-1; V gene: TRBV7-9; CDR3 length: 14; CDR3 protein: CASTTGAGRTEAFF
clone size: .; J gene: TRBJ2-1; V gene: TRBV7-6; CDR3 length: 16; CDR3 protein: CASSLGSGTSLNEQFF
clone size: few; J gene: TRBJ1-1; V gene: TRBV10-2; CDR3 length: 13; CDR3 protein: CATYDRVDTEAFF
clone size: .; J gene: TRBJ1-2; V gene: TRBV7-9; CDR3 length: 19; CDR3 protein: CASSSMRKGRQGVDYGYTF
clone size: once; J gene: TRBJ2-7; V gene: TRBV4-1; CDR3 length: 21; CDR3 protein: CASSQANQLAGPPRAIDEQYF
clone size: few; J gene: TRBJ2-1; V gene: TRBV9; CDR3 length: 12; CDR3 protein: CASSSLAGDEFF
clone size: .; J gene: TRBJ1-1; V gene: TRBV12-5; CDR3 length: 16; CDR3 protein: CASGLVLTLRGAEAFF
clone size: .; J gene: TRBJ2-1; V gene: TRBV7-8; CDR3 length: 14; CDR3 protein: CASSLALAGYEQFF
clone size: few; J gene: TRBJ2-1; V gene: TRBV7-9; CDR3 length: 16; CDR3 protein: CASSPKTSGGLHEQFF
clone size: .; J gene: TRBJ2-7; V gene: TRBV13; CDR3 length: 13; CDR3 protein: CASSFTGPGEQYF
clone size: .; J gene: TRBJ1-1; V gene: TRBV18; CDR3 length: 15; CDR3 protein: CASSPTRGVGTEAFF
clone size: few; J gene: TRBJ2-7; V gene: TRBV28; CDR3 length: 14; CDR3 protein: CASSFPLPRDEQYF
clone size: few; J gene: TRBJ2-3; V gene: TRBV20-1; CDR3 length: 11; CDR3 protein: CSAGRSDTQYF
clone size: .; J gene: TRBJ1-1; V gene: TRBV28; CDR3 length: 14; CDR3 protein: CASSLLGGDTEAFF
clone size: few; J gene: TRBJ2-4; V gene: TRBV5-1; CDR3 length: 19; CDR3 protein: CASSLGRELAGSAKNIQYF
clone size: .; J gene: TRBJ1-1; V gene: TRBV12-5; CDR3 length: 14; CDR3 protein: CASGSPTVDAEAFF
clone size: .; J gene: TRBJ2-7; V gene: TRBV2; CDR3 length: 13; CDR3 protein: CASSVQSSYEQYF
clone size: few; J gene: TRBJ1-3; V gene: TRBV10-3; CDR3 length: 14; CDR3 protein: CATLRQGYGNTIYF
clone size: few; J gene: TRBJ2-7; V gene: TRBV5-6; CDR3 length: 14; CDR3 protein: CASSPGHAWSEQYF
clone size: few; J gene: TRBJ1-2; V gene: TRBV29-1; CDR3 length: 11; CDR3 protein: CSVVDSYGYTF
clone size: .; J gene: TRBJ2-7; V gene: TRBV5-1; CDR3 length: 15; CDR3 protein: CASSFGGVSSYEQYF
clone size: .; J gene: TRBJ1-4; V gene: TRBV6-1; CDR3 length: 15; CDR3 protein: CASSVQVISNEKLFF
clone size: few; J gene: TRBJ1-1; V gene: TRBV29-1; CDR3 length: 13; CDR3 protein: CSVEPRQVLGAFF
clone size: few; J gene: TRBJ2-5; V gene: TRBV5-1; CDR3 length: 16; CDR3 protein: CASSLRGAQYQETQYF
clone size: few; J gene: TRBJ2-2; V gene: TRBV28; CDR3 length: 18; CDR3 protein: CASSFLFSVAENTGELFF
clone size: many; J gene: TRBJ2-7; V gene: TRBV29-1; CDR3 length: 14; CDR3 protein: CSVVVDRGSYEQYF
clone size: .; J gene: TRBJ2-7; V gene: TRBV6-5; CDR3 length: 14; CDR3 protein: CASSYPGRPYEQYF
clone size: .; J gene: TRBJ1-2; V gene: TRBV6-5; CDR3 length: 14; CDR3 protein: CASSYSNTNYGYTF
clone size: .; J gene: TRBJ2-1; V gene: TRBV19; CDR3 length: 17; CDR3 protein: CASSIRGTSGRYNEQFF
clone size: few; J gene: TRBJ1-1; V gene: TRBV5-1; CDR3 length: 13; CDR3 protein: CASSSGEGTEAFF
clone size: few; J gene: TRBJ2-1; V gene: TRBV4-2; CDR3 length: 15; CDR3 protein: CASSQDGIANNEQFF
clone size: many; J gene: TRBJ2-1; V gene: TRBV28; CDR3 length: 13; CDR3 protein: CASSVQGKDEQFF
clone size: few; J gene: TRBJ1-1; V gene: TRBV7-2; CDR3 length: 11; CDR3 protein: CASRLKTEAFF
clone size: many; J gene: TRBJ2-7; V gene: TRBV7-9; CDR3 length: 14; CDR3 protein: CASSPRDSFYEQYF
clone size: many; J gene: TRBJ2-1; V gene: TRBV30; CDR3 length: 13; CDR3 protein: CAWRPGTSGQQFF
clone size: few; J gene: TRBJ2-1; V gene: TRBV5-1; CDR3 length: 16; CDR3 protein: CASSFLAGGSYNEQFF
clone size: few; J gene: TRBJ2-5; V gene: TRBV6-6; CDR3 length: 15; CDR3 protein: CASSIGGGSRQTQYF
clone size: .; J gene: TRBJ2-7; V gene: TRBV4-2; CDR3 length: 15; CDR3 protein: CASSQTGGSVYEQYF
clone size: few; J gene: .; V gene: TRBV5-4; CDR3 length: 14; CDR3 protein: CASSSGQGRYEQYF
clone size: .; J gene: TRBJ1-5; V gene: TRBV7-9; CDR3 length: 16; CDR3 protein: CASSPLGGIGNQPQHF
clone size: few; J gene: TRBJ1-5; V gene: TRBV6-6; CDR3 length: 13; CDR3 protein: CASRDSYDQPQHF
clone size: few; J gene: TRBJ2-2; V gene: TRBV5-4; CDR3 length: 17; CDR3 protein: CASSRGSRTGNVGELFF
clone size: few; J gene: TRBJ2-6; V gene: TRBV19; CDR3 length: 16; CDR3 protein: CASSRAGGPGANVLTF
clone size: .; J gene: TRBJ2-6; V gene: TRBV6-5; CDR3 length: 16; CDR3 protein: CASSYRGVSGANVLTF
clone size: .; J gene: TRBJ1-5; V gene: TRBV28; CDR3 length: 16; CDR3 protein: CASSLTGGKGNQPQHF
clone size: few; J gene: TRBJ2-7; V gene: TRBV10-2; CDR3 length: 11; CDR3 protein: CASKQGYEQYF
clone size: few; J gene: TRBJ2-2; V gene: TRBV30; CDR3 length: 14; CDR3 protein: CAWGVLGVTGELFF
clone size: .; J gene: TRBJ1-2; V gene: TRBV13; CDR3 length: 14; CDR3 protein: CASSRGTKLGGYTF
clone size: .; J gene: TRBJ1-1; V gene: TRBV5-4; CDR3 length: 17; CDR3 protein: CASSRTTGGTRATEAFF